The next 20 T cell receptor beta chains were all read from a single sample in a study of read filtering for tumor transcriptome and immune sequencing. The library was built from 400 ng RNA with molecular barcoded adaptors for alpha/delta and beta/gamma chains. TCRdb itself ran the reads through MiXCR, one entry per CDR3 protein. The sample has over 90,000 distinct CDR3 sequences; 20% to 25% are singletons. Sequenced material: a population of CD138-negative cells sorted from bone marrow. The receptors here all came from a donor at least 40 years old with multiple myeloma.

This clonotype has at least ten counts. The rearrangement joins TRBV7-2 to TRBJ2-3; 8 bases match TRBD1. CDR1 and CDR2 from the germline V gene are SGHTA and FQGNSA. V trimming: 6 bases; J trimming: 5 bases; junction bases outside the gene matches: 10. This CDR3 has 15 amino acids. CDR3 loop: CASSPGTGLVDTQYF. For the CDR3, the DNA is TGTGCCAGCAGTCCCGGGACAGGTTTAGTAGATACGCAGTATTTT.

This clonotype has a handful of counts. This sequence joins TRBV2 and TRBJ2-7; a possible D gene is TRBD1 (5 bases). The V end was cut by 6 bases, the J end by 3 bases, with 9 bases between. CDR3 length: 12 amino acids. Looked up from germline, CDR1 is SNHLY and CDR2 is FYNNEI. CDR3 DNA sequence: TGTGCCAGCAGGGACACCAACTACGAGCAGTACTTC. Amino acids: CASRDTNYEQYF.

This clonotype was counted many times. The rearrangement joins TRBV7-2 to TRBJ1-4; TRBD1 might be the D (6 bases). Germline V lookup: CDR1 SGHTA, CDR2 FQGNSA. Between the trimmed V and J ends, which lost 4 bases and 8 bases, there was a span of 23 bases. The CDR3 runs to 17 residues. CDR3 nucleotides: TGTGCCAGCAGCTCCAGACCGACCAGGGGATTAAGGGAAAAACTGTTTTTT. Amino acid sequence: CASSSRPTRGLREKLFF.

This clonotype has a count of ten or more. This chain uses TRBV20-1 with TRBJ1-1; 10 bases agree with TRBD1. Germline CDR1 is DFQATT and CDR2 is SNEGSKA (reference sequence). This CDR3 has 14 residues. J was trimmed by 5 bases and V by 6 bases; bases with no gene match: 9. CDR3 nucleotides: TGCAGTGCCAGGCGAGGACAGGGGGGGACTGAAGCTTTCTTT. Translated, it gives CSARRGQGGTEAFF.

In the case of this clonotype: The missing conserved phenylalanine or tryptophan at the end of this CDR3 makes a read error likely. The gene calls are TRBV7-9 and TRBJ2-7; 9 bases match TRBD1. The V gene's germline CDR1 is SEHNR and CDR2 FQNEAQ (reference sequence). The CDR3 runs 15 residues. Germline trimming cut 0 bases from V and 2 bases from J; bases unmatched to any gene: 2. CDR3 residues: CASSLAGQGTYEQYL. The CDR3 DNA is TGTGCCAGCAGCTTAGCGGGACAGGGCACCTACGAGCAGTACCTC.

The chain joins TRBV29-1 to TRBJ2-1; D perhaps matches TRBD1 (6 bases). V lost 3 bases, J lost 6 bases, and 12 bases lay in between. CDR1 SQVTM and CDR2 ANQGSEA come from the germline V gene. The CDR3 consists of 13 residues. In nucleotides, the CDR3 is TGCAGCGTTGAGCGGACAGATTTCAATGAGCAGTTCTTC. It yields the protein CSVERTDFNEQFF.

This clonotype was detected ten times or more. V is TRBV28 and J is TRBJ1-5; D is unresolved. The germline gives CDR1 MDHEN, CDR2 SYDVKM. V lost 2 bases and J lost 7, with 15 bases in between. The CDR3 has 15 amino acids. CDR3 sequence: CASSLMGVREQPQHF. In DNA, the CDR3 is TGTGCCAGCAGTTTAATGGGAGTACGGGAACAGCCCCAGCATTTT.

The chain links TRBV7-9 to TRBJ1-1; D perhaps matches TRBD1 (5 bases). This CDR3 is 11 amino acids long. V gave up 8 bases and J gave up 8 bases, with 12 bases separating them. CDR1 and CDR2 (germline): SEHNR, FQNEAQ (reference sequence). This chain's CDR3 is CASGLGHEAFF. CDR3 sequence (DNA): TGTGCCAGCGGTTTAGGACACGAAGCTTTCTTT.

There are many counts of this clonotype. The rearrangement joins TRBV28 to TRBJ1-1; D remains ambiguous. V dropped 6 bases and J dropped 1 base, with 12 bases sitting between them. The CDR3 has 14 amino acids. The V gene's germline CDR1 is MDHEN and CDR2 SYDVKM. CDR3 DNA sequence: TGTGCCAGCAGAACCGGTGGGAGGAACACTGAAGCTTTCTTT. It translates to CASRTGGRNTEAFF.

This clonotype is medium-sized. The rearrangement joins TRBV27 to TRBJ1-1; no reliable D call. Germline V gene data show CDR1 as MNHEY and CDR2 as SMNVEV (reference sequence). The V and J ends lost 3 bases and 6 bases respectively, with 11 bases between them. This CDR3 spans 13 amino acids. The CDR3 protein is CASSFSGLAEAFF. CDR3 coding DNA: TGTGCCAGCAGTTTTTCGGGGTTGGCTGAAGCTTTCTTT.

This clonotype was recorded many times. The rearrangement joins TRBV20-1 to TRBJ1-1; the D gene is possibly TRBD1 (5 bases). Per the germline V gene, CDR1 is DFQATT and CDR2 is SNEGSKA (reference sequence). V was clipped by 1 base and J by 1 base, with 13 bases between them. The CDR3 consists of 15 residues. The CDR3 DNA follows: TGCAGTGCTAGAGGGGGCTATGAGGGGAACACTGAAGCTTTCTTT. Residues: CSARGGYEGNTEAFF.

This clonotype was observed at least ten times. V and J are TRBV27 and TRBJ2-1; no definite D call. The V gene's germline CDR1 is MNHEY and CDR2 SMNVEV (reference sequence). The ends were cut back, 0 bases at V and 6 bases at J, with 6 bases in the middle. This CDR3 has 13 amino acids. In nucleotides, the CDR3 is TGTGCCAGCAGTTTATCCAGTCTCAATGAGCAGTTCTTC. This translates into CASSLSSLNEQFF.

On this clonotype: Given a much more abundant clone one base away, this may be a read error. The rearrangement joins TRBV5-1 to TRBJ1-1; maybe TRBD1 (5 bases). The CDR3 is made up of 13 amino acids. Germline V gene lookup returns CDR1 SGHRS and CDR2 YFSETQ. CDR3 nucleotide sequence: TGCGCCTGCAGCTTGGGGACGGGGCCTGAAGCTTTCTTT. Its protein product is CACSLGTGPEAFF.

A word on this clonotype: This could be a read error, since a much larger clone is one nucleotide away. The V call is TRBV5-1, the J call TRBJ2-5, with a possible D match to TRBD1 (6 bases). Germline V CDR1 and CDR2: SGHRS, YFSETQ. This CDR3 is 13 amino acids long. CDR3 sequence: CASSFRGRETHYF. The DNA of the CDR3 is TGCGCCAGCAGCTTCAGGGGAAGGGAGACCCATTACTTC.

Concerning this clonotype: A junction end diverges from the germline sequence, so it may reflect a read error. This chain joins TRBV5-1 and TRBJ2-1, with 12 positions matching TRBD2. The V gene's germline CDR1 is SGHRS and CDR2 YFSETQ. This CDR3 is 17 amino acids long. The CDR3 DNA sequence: TGCGCCAGCAGCCCCGGACCGCTAGCGGGAGGGTACAATGAGCAGTCCTTC. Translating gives CASSPGPLAGGYNEQSF.

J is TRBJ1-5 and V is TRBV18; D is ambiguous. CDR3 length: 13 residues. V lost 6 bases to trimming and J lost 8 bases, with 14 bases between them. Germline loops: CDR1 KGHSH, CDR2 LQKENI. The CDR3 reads CASSTDWIEPQHF. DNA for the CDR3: TGTGCCAGCTCCACGGACTGGATTGAGCCCCAGCATTTT.

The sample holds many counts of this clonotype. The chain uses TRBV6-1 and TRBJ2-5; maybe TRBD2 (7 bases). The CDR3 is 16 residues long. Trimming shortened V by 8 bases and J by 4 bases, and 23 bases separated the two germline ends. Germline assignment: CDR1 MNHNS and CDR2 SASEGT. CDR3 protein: CASSQLGGGSGETQYF. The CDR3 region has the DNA TGTGCCAGCTCCCAACTAGGGGGGGGTTCTGGAGAGACCCAGTACTTC.

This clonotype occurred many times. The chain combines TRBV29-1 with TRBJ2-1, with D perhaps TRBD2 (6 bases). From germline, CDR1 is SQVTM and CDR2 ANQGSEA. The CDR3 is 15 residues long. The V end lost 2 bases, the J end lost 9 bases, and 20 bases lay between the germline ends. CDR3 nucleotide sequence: TGCAGCGTTGAAACTCCGGGACTCCAACCAAGTGAGCAGTTCTTC. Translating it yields CSVETPGLQPSEQFF.

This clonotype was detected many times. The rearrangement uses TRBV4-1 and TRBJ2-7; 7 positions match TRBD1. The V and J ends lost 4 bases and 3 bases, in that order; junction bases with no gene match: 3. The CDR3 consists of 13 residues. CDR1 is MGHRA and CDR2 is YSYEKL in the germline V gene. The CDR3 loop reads CASSPGQHYEQYF. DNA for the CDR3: TGCGCCAGCAGCCCGGGACAGCACTACGAGCAGTACTTC.

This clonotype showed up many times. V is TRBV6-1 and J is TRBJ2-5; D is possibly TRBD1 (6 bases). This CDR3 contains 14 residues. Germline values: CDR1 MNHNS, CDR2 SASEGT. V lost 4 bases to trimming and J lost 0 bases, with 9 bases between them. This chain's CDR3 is CASSAHRDQETQYF. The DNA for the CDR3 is TGTGCCAGCAGTGCGCACAGGGACCAAGAGACCCAGTACTTC.